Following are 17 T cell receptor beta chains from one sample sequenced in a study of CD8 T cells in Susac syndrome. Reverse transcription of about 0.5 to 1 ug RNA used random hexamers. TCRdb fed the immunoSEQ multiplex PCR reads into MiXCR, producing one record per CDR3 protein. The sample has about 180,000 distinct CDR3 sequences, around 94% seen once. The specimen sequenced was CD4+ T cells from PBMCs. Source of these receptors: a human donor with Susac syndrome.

The CDR3 nucleotides are TGTGCCAGCAGCGCCAGGGGCAGTGGGACAGATACGCAGTATTTT. This encodes CASSARGSGTDTQYF. The chain carries TRBV9 and TRBJ2-3, with a tentative D call TRBD1 (6 bases). Trimming took 3 bases from V and 3 from J, leaving 14 bases between them. CDR1 is SGDLS and CDR2 is YYNGEE in the germline V gene. This CDR3 spans 15 amino acids.

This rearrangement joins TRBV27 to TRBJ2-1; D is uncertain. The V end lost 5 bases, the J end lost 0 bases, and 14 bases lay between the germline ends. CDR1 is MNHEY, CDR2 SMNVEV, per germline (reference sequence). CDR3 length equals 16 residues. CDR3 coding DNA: TGTGCCAGCAGTCCCTACTCTAGGAGCTCCTACAATGAGCAGTTCTTC. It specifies CASSPYSRSSYNEQFF.

CDR3 region: CASGPRGSEGSYEQYF. For the CDR3, the DNA is TGTGCTAGTGGTCCGAGGGGCTCGGAGGGGTCCTACGAGCAGTACTTC. V is TRBV12-5 and J is TRBJ2-7; D is perhaps TRBD2 (6 bases). Per germline, CDR1 LGHNT and CDR2 FRNRAP. The CDR3 covers 16 residues. V lost 5 bases and J lost 1, with 18 bases in between.

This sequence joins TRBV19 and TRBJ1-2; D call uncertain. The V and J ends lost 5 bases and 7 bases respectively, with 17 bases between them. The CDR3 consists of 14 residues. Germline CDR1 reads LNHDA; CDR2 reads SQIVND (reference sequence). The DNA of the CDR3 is TGTGCCAGTAGTGGTGGGCGGCTCCGTCCTGGCTACACCTTC. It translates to CASSGGRLRPGYTF.

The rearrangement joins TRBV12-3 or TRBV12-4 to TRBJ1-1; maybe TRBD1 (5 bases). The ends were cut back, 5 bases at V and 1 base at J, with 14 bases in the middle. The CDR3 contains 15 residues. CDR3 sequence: CASSKHGHQNTEAFF. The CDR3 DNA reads TGTGCCAGCAGTAAACACGGACACCAGAACACTGAAGCTTTCTTT.

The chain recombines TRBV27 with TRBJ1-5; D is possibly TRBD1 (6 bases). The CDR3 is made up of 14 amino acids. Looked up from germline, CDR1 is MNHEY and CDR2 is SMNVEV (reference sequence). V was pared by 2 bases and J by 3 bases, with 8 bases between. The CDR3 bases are TGTGCCAGCAGTTTAGGGGGACACAATCAGCCCCAGCATTTT. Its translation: CASSLGGHNQPQHF.

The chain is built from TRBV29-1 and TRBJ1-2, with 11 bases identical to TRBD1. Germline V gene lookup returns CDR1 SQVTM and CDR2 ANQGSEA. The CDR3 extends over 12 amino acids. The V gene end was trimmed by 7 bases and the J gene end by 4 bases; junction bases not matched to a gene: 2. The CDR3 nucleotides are TGCAGCGCGGGACAGGGGGGCTATGGCTACACCTTC. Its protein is CSAGQGGYGYTF.

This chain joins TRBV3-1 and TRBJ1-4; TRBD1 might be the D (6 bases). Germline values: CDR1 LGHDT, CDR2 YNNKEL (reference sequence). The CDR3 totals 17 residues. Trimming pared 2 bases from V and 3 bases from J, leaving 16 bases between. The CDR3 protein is CASSQFPVGGPNEKLFF. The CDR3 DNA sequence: TGTGCCAGCAGCCAATTTCCCGTGGGGGGGCCTAATGAAAAACTGTTTTTT.

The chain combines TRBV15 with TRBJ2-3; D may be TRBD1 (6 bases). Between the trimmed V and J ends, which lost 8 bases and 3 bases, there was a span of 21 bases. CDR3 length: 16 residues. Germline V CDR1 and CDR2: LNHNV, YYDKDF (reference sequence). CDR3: CATERLTGSGTDTQYF. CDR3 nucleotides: TGTGCCACCGAACGACTGACAGGATCTGGAACAGATACGCAGTATTTT.

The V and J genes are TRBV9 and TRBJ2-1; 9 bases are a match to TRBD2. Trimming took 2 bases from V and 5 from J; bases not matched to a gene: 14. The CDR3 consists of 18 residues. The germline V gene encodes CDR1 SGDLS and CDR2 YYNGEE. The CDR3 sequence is CASSVVDEGLAGNNEQFF. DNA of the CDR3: TGTGCCAGCAGCGTCGTAGATGAGGGGCTAGCGGGAAACAATGAGCAGTTCTTC. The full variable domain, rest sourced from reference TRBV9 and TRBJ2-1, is DSGVTQTPKHLITATGQRVTLRCSPRSGDLSVYWYQQSLDQGLQFLIQYYNGEERAKGNILERFSAQQFPDLHSELNLSSLELGDSALYFCASSVVDEGLAGNNEQFFGPGTRLTVL.

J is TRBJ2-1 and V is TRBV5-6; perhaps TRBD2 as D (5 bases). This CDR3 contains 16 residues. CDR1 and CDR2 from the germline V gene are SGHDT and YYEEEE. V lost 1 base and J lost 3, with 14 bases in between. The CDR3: CASSLRRAALYNEQFF. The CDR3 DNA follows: TGTGCCAGCAGCTTGAGGCGGGCGGCGCTCTACAATGAGCAGTTCTTC.

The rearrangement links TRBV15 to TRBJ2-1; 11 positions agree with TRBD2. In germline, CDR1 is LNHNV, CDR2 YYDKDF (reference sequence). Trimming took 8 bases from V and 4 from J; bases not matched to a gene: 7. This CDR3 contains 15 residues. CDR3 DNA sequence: TGTGCCACCCCCGGGCGACTAGCGGGGTACAATGAGCAGTTCTTC. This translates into CATPGRLAGYNEQFF.

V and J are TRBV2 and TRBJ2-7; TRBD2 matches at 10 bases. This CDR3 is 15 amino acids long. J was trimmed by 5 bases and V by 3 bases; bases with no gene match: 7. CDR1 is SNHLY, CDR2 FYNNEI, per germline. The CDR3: CASSELAGGLDEQYF. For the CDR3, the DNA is TGTGCCAGCAGTGAGTTAGCGGGAGGATTAGACGAGCAGTACTTC.

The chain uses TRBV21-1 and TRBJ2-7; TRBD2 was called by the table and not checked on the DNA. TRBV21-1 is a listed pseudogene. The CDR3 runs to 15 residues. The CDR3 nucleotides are TGTGCCAGCGGGAGGGGGGACCACTCCGGCTGCGAGCAGTACTTC. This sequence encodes CASGRGDHSGCEQYF.

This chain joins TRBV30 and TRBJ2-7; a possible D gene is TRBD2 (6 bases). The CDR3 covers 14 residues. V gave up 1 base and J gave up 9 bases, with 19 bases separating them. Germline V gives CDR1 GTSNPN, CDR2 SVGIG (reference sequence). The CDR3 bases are TGTGCCTGGAGTGGGTCGGGCAGGGCGGGGTCGCAGTACTTC. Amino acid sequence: CAWSGSGRAGSQYF. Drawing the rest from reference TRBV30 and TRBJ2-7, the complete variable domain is SQTIHQWPATLVQPVGSPLSLECTVEGTSNPNLYWYRQAAGRGLQLLFYSVGIGQISSEVPQNLSASRPQDRQFILSSKKLLLSDSGFYLCAWSGSGRAGSQYFGPGTRLTVT.

CDR3 region: CASSIDRLSMGQHF. The CDR3 region has the DNA TGTGCCAGTAGTATCGACAGACTAAGTATGGGCCAGCATTTT. The chain uses TRBV19 and TRBJ1-5; TRBD1 is a possible D gene (5 bases). CDR3 length: 14 amino acids. Looked up from germline, CDR1 is LNHDA and CDR2 is SQIVND (reference sequence). The ends were cut back, 3 bases at V and 12 bases at J, with 18 bases in the middle.

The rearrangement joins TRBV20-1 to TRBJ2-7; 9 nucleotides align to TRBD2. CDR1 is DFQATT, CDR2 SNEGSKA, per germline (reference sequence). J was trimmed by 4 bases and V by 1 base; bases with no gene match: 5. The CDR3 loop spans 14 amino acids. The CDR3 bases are TGCAGTGCTAGAGTGGGGCGGGAGGGGTACGAGCAGTACTTC. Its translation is CSARVGREGYEQYF.